The 22 T cell receptor beta chains presented below share a single source sample, sequenced in a study of early T cells in non-severe SARS-CoV-2 infection (dated by TCRdb to about 2021). Libraries were prepared through 5' RACE. The reads were generated on a NextSeq 500. Clones were called with MiXCR by TCRdb after fastp trimmed the public reads at Q25, and only in-frame beta chains were retained. Entries are consolidated by CDR3 protein sequence, retaining the most common genes and DNA. For this sample the table gives 85,000 to 120,000 distinct CDR3 sequences, of which around 13% were detected only once. Roughly 6.2% of the sample goes to the ten largest clones. Sequences were obtained from whole blood. The receptors here all came from an adult who was a healthcare worker with PCR-confirmed SARS-CoV-2 infection or an uninfected control (not recorded which).

The chain links TRBV29-1 to TRBJ2-3, with D possibly being TRBD2 (5 bases). CDR3 length equals 14 residues. The ends were cut back, 8 bases at V and 5 bases at J, with 20 bases in the middle. Germline assignment: CDR1 SQVTM and CDR2 ANQGSEA. The CDR3 loop reads CSWGNRRLLDTQYF. The CDR3 nucleotides read TGCAGCTGGGGAAATAGGAGGCTATTAGATACGCAGTATTTT.

At least ten counts were recorded for this clonotype. The chain links TRBV27 to TRBJ2-1; 9 bases match TRBD2. The V segment lost 3 bases and the J segment 1 base; nucleotides outside the gene matches: 25. The germline CDR1 and CDR2 sequences are MNHEY and SMNVEV (reference sequence). The CDR3 extends over 23 amino acids. CDR3 sequence (DNA): TGTGCCAGCAGTTTCTGGCCGCACAACTGGGTAGCGGGAGTAGGATTTTCCTACAATGAGCAGTTCTTC. Translated: CASSFWPHNWVAGVGFSYNEQFF.

In this sample, this clonotype turned up a few times. The gene calls are TRBV27 and TRBJ1-6; D is unresolved. Germline V gene data show CDR1 as MNHEY and CDR2 as SMNVEV (reference sequence). The CDR3 spans 12 residues. The V and J ends lost 3 bases and 7 bases respectively, with 4 bases between them. In nucleotides, the CDR3 is TGTGCCAGCAGTTTCACGAATTCACCCCTCCACTTT. Its protein is CASSFTNSPLHF.

This clonotype was picked up many times. The chain links TRBV20-1 to TRBJ2-7, with 8 bases that match TRBD1. The CDR3 spans 12 residues. V shed 5 bases and J 3 bases; nucleotides not matched to a gene: 3. Per germline, CDR1 DFQATT and CDR2 SNEGSKA (reference sequence). CDR3 sequence (DNA): TGCAGTGCTTGGACAGGGAGCTACGAGCAGTACTTC. This translates into CSAWTGSYEQYF.

This clonotype came up a few times. A read error may produce the germline difference seen at one junction end. The genes are TRBV13 and TRBJ2-7; 8 nucleotides line up with TRBD1. The CDR3 has 14 residues. Germline-derived CDR1 and CDR2 are PRHDT and FYEKMQ (reference sequence). Here the CDR3 reads CANSLRQGLREQYF. The CDR3 DNA sequence: TGTGCCAACAGCTTAAGACAGGGGCTGAGAGAGCAGTACTTC.

The V gene is TRBV7-9, the J gene TRBJ2-5, with no clear D. The CDR3 contains 14 residues. Deletions cut 6 bases from V and 1 base from J, with 12 bases between. Germline V gene data show CDR1 as SEHNR and CDR2 as FQNEAQ (reference sequence). DNA for the CDR3: TGTGCCAGCAGGGTCGACTCCGCCCAAGAGACCCAGTACTTC. This translates into CASRVDSAQETQYF.

This clonotype was counted between two and nine times. This rearrangement joins TRBV27 to TRBJ2-7, with TRBD2 matching over 9 bases. After removal of 6 bases from V and 0 bases from J, the junction contained 12 bases not matched to a gene. In germline, CDR1 is MNHEY, CDR2 SMNVEV (reference sequence). The CDR3 covers 17 residues. CDR3 sequence: CASSPYSGSSYSYEQYF. DNA for the CDR3: TGTGCCAGCAGCCCTTATAGCGGGAGCTCGTACTCCTACGAGCAGTACTTC.

This clonotype was detected a few times. The chain uses TRBV19 and TRBJ2-5, with D perhaps being TRBD1 or TRBD2 (5 bases each). Germline V gene lookup returns CDR1 LNHDA and CDR2 SQIVND (reference sequence). The CDR3 spans 13 residues. V was pared by 10 bases and J by 4 bases, with 16 bases between. In DNA, the CDR3 is TGTGCCACCCAGGGAATCCGGGGAGAGACCCAGTACTTC. Amino acids: CATQGIRGETQYF. Using reference TRBV19 and TRBJ2-5 for the parts outside the CDR3, the full variable domain is DGGITQSPKYLFRKEGQNVTLSCEQNLNHDAMYWYRQDPGQGLRLIYYSQIVNDFQKGDIAEGYSVSREKKESFPLTVTSAQKNPTAFYLCATQGIRGETQYFGPGTRLLVL.

This clonotype was seen repeatedly, ten times or more. The chain carries TRBV6-4 and TRBJ2-1, with D unclear. V gave up 0 bases and J gave up 9 bases, with 9 bases separating them. There are 13 residues in the CDR3. Germline CDR1 and CDR2: MRHNA and SNTAGT. CDR3 sequence: CASSDSSASEQFF. As DNA, the CDR3 is TGTGCCAGCAGTGACTCGTCGGCCTCTGAGCAGTTCTTC.

This clonotype has a count of ten or more. This sequence joins TRBV3-1 and TRBJ2-7, with 7 bases aligning to TRBD2. This CDR3 comprises 15 residues. Per germline, CDR1 LGHDT and CDR2 YNNKEL (reference sequence). Trimming at V came to 0 bases and at J to 3 bases, leaving 5 bases not matched to a gene. The CDR3 spells CASSQDGGSSYEQYF. The CDR3 DNA reads as TGTGCCAGCAGCCAAGATGGCGGGAGTAGCTACGAGCAGTACTTC.

Concerning this clonotype: A single base separates this from a much larger clone, so it may be a read error. CDR3 coding DNA: TGTGCCAGCAGCCAGCAGGGTGCCGGCGAGGAGCTGTTTTTT. It yields the protein CASSQQGAGEELFF. The chain is built from TRBV3-1 and TRBJ2-2; weak D call: TRBD1 (5 bases). V shed 3 bases and J shed 10 bases, with 15 bases lying between them. Germline CDR1 LGHDT, CDR2 YNNKEL (reference sequence). This CDR3 has 14 residues. The whole variable domain, remainder taken from reference TRBV3-1 and TRBJ2-2, is DTAVSQTPKYLVTQMGNDKSIKCEQNLGHDTMYWYKQDSKKFLKIMFSYNNKELIINETVPNRFSPKSPDKAHLNLHINSLELGDSAVYFCASSQQGAGEELFFGEGSRLTVL.

This chain connects TRBV2 to TRBJ2-5; D is undetermined. The germline gives CDR1 SNHLY, CDR2 FYNNEI. CDR3 length: 13 residues. V was shortened by 9 bases and J by 2 bases, with 13 bases between the two germline ends. CDR3 coding DNA: TGTGCCAGTCACGTCCTCCGACAAGAGACCCAGTACTTC. It codes for CASHVLRQETQYF. Full variable domain (remainder filled in from reference TRBV2 and TRBJ2-5): EPEVTQTPSHQVTQMGQEVILRCVPISNHLYFYWYRQILGQKVEFLVSFYNNEISEKSEIFDDQFSVERPDGSNFTLKIRSTKLEDSAMYFCASHVLRQETQYFGPGTRLLVL.

The genes are TRBV4-3 and TRBJ2-7; TRBD2 aligns across 8 bases. V gave up 3 bases and J gave up 0 bases; unmatched junction bases: 4. The CDR3 runs 15 residues. Looked up from germline, CDR1 is LGHNA and CDR2 is YSLEER. The CDR3 region is CASSQGSGSSYEQYF. In nucleotides, the CDR3 is TGCGCCAGCAGCCAGGGGAGCGGGAGCTCCTACGAGCAGTACTTC.

The rearrangement links TRBV2 to TRBJ2-1; 10 bases agree with TRBD2. Per germline, CDR1 SNHLY and CDR2 FYNNEI. This CDR3 has 16 residues. Trimming took 6 bases from V and 4 from J; bases not matched to a gene: 9. CDR3 amino acids: CASRFPSGSRYNEQFF. CDR3 bases: TGTGCCAGCAGGTTTCCTAGCGGGAGTAGATACAATGAGCAGTTCTTC.

This clonotype is a singleton in its sample. The rearrangement uses TRBV28 and TRBJ2-7; D gene uncertain. V gave up 7 bases and J gave up 0 bases, with 16 bases separating them. From germline, CDR1 is MDHEN and CDR2 SYDVKM. The CDR3 has 15 amino acids. The CDR3 DNA is TGTGCCAGCACGTCCTGGCAGGCTAGCTCCTACGAGCAGTACTTC. This sequence encodes CASTSWQASSYEQYF.

This clonotype has more than one count but fewer than ten. The rearrangement joins TRBV20-1 to TRBJ2-2; 11 bases fit TRBD2. CDR3 length equals 18 residues. Losses at the gene ends were 5 bases for V and 8 bases for J; bases not matched to a gene: 19. Germline CDR1 reads DFQATT; CDR2 reads SNEGSKA (reference sequence). The CDR3 spells CSAPRRRRVAGGTGELFF. In DNA form, the CDR3 reads TGCAGTGCTCCAAGACGCAGGCGGGTAGCGGGAGGGACTGGGGAGCTGTTTTTT.

The chain has TRBV28 and TRBJ1-1; no clear D. Germline CDR1 and CDR2: MDHEN and SYDVKM. The ends were cut back, 7 bases at V and 7 bases at J, with 13 bases in the middle. The CDR3 runs to 12 residues. The CDR3 nucleotides are TGTGCCAGCACCTCACACAGCGTTGAAGCTTTCTTT. This translates into CASTSHSVEAFF.

The rearrangement links TRBV11-2 to TRBJ2-7, with D tentatively TRBD1 (5 bases). This CDR3 region has 16 residues. Trimming cost V 1 base and J 2 bases, with 15 bases left between them. Germline CDR1 and CDR2: SGHAT and FQNNGV. The CDR3 region is CASSLGARPGTYEQYF. CDR3 coding DNA: TGTGCCAGCAGCTTAGGGGCGAGGCCAGGGACCTACGAGCAGTACTTC.

There are a few counts of this clonotype. The chain is built from TRBV4-1 and TRBJ2-5; D not resolved. Germline CDR1 reads MGHRA; CDR2 reads YSYEKL. This CDR3 has 13 residues. The ends were cut back, 0 bases at V and 5 bases at J, with 7 bases in the middle. The chain's CDR3 is CASSQEGRETQYF. CDR3 DNA: TGCGCCAGCAGCCAAGAAGGGCGGGAGACCCAGTACTTC.

This chain joins TRBV5-1 and TRBJ2-7, with TRBD1 identical over 10 bases. With 10 bases clipped from V and 2 bases from J, the junction kept 6 bases outside the gene matches. The CDR3 covers 13 residues. The germline CDR1 and CDR2 sequences are SGHRS and YFSETQ. This CDR3 reads CASWGQGTYEQYF. The CDR3 region has the DNA TGCGCCTCCTGGGGACAGGGGACCTACGAGCAGTACTTC. Looking up the rest from reference TRBV5-1 and TRBJ2-7 gives the full variable domain: KAGVTQTPRYLIKTRGQQVTLSCSPISGHRSVSWYQQTPGQGLQFLFEYFSETQRNKGNFPGRFSGRQFSNSRSEMNVSTLELGDSALYLCASWGQGTYEQYFGPGTRLTVT.

This clonotype was counted ten times or more. This chain connects TRBV10-3 to TRBJ2-7; 12 bases are shared with TRBD2. The J segment lost 1 base and the V segment lost 5 bases, leaving 3 bases of the junction unmatched. In germline, CDR1 is ENHRY, CDR2 SYGVKD. CDR3 size: 15 residues. CDR3 loop: CAISPLAGGSYEQYF. CDR3 DNA: TGTGCCATCAGTCCACTAGCGGGAGGTTCCTACGAGCAGTACTTC.

The chain employs TRBV6-5 and TRBJ2-1; D perhaps matches TRBD1 (6 bases). V was shortened by 6 bases and J by 5 bases, with 11 bases between the two germline ends. CDR1 and CDR2 from the germline V gene are MNHEY and SVGAGI. CDR3 length equals 13 residues. This chain's CDR3 is CASSLQGHNEQFF. In nucleotides, the CDR3 is TGTGCCAGCAGCCTACAGGGACACAATGAGCAGTTCTTC.